Described below is a single TCR beta chain sequence and its context. Its antigen is currently unknown. This table comes from immunoSEQ multiplex PCR, and its TCRdb copy is limited to in-frame clones, with some not included. The data hold about 360,000 clones, with approximately 90% observed a single time. This CDR3 comprises 14 residues. Germline CDR1 and CDR2: SGHNT and YYREEE (reference sequence). With V trimmed by 6 bases and J by 0 bases, 2 bases remained unmatched. The data were obtained in a study of cytomegalovirus exposure and HLA in healthy donors. Overall study results and limits: Rare TCR sequences dominated, though some public TCRs recurred in many donors.

The clonotype comes from a woman aged 18-29 years in good health and CMV-seronegative. The chain employs TRBV5-4 and TRBJ2-7, with TRBD2 matching over 11 bases. The specimen was PBMCs. The DNA for the CDR3 is TGTGCCAGCAAAACTAGCGGGGGCTCCTACGAGCAGTACTTC. Translating it yields CASKTSGGSYEQYF.